One and the same sample provided the 23 T cell receptor beta chains below, sequenced in a study of STAT3 mutations in large granular lymphocyte leukemia. General study results and limits: In T-cell large granular lymphocyte leukemia, about half of patients showed multiple immunodominant subclonotypes.

Using immunoSEQ multiplex PCR, the repertoire was profiled, and TCRdb retains in-frame clones only, with some absent. Among 30,000 to 35,000 clones, 60% to 85% were seen once, and the ten largest hold about 30%. Their cognate antigens are unknown. Source material: peripheral blood mononuclear cells. These receptors were taken from a woman in her 50s with T-cell large granular lymphocyte leukemia. Some clones in this sample may be carry-over from other donors' samples.

V gene TRBV6-5 combines with J gene TRBJ2-7; D perhaps matches TRBD2 (6 bases). Trimming stripped 10 bases from V and 0 bases from J, with 13 bases between. The CDR3 is made up of 13 amino acids. Looked up from germline, CDR1 is MNHEY and CDR2 is SVGAGI. The CDR3 DNA follows: TGTGCCACACTGGGGGGTACCTCCTACGAGCAGTACTTC. This encodes CATLGGTSYEQYF.

The CDR3 DNA sequence: TGTGCCAGCAGTCCGCGGACCCTGGGCGGGGAGCTGTTTTTT. Protein sequence: CASSPRTLGGELFF. This chain links TRBV6-5 with TRBJ2-2; D unclear. In germline, CDR1 is MNHEY, CDR2 SVGAGI. The CDR3 consists of 14 residues. V was clipped by 5 bases and J by 7 bases, with 14 bases between them.

The chain joins TRBV28 to TRBJ1-2, with 7 bases identical to TRBD1. The ends lost 7 bases at V and 8 bases at J; junction bases unmatched: 13. CDR3 size: 14 residues. The germline CDR1 and CDR2 sequences are MDHEN and SYDVKM. In DNA, the CDR3 is TGTGCCAGCAAACTCGACAGGGTCGGATGGGGCTACACCTTC. This encodes CASKLDRVGWGYTF.

The chain employs TRBV5-1 and TRBJ2-7; 12 bases are a match to TRBD2. Germline trimming cut 0 bases from V and 6 bases from J; bases unmatched to any gene: 4. The germline CDR1 and CDR2 sequences are SGHRS and YFSETQ. This CDR3 is 15 amino acids long. CDR3 DNA: TGCGCCAGCAGCTTGGCTAGCGGGGGGGCCGGCGAGCAGTACTTC. It is translated as CASSLASGGAGEQYF.

The CDR3 loop is CASSLGEGYTF. In nucleotides, the CDR3 is TGCGCCAGCAGCTTAGGGGAGGGCTACACCTTC. The chain combines TRBV5-1 with TRBJ1-2, with D perhaps matching TRBD1 (5 bases). The CDR3 is made up of 11 amino acids. Deletions cut 2 bases from V and 8 bases from J, with 7 bases between. CDR1 is SGHRS, CDR2 YFSETQ, per germline. Drawing the rest from reference TRBV5-1 and TRBJ1-2, the complete variable domain is KAGVTQTPRYLIKTRGQQVTLSCSPISGHRSVSWYQQTPGQGLQFLFEYFSETQRNKGNFPGRFSGRQFSNSRSEMNVSTLELGDSALYLCASSLGEGYTFGSGTRLTVV.

This sequence joins TRBV5-1 and TRBJ2-5; 8 positions agree with TRBD1. Germline V gene sequence: CDR1 SGHRS, CDR2 YFSETQ. The CDR3 runs 15 residues. With 4 bases clipped from V and 1 base from J, the junction kept 6 bases outside the gene matches. This CDR3 is CASSPGQGLQETQYF. DNA for the CDR3: TGCGCCAGCAGCCCCGGACAGGGCCTCCAAGAGACCCAGTACTTC. Drawing the rest from reference TRBV5-1 and TRBJ2-5, the complete variable domain is KAGVTQTPRYLIKTRGQQVTLSCSPISGHRSVSWYQQTPGQGLQFLFEYFSETQRNKGNFPGRFSGRQFSNSRSEMNVSTLELGDSALYLCASSPGQGLQETQYFGPGTRLLVL.

The chain uses TRBV4-2 and TRBJ2-7, with D perhaps matching TRBD1 or TRBD2 (5 bases each). The CDR3 spans 16 residues. Deletions cut 1 base from V and 0 bases from J, with 13 bases between. In germline, CDR1 is LGHNA, CDR2 YNFKEQ. This chain's CDR3 is CASSQGGTTLSYEQYF. CDR3 nucleotide sequence: TGTGCCAGCAGCCAAGGGGGGACGACGCTCTCCTACGAGCAGTACTTC.

The genes are TRBV28 and TRBJ2-7, with 9 bases that match TRBD2. The V and J ends lost 6 bases and 6 bases, in that order; junction bases with no gene match: 6. CDR1 and CDR2 from the germline V gene are MDHEN and SYDVKM. The CDR3 has 13 residues. The CDR3 here is CASRGGRGREQYF. CDR3 nucleotides: TGTGCCAGCAGGGGCGGGAGGGGGCGCGAGCAGTACTTC.

The chain joins TRBV11-3 to TRBJ2-5, with no clear D. Trimming stripped 5 bases from V and 0 bases from J, with 7 bases between. Germline CDR1 is SGHNT and CDR2 is YENEEA. This CDR3 contains 13 residues. In nucleotides, the CDR3 is TGTGCCAGCAGCCACTTAGACCAAGAGACCCAGTACTTC. Amino acid sequence: CASSHLDQETQYF.

The J gene is TRBJ2-7, the V gene TRBV27, with 11 bases fitting TRBD2. CDR1 MNHEY and CDR2 SMNVEV come from the germline V gene (reference sequence). The V and J ends lost 6 bases and 5 bases, in that order; junction bases with no gene match: 9. The CDR3 has 15 residues. The chain's CDR3 is CASRIMGLAAHEQYF. The DNA for the CDR3 is TGTGCCAGCAGGATAATGGGACTAGCGGCACACGAGCAGTACTTC.

This clone was observed a single time. This chain uses TRBV7-9 with TRBJ2-5; tentative D call: TRBD1 (5 bases). Germline V CDR1 and CDR2: SEHNR, FQNEAQ (reference sequence). The V and J ends lost 3 bases and 5 bases respectively, with 16 bases between them. The CDR3 runs to 15 residues. In nucleotides, the CDR3 is TGTGCCAGCAGCTTCGAACGGCAGGGTGGGGAGACCCAGTACTTC. It translates to CASSFERQGGETQYF. The full variable domain, rest sourced from reference TRBV7-9 and TRBJ2-5, is DTGVSQNPRHKITKRGQNVTFRCDPISEHNRLYWYRQTLGQGPEFLTYFQNEAQLEKSRLLSDRFSAERPKGSFSTLEIQRTEQGDSAMYLCASSFERQGGETQYFGPGTRLLVL.

A remark on this clone: One end of the junction varies from germline; a read error may be responsible. The J gene is TRBJ2-2, the V gene TRBV7-9, with 14 positions matching TRBD2. CDR3 size: 19 residues. Germline assignment: CDR1 SEHNR and CDR2 FQNEAQ (reference sequence). The CDR3 nucleotides read TGTACCAGCAGCTCGCCCGGGACTAGCGGGAGTGTTAACACCGGGGAGCTGTTTTTT. Amino acid sequence: CTSSSPGTSGSVNTGELFF.

The rearrangement links TRBV28 to TRBJ2-7; 9 nucleotides line up with TRBD2. The CDR3 is made up of 19 amino acids. V dropped 1 base and J dropped 4; count of bases not matched to a gene: 17. Germline V gene data show CDR1 as MDHEN and CDR2 as SYDVKM. CDR3 sequence: CASSLSGLDAVAGDYEQYF. CDR3 coding DNA: TGTGCCAGCAGTTTATCAGGCTTGGATGCGGTAGCGGGAGATTACGAGCAGTACTTC.

The rearrangement uses TRBV7-3 and TRBJ2-5; 9 positions match TRBD2. This CDR3 spans 17 amino acids. V trimming: 2 bases; J trimming: 9 bases; junction bases outside the gene matches: 16. Germline-derived CDR1 and CDR2 are SGHTA and FQGTGA. CDR3 sequence reads: CASSLYPSSGNLRPQYF. For the CDR3, the DNA is TGTGCCAGCAGCTTATACCCGTCTAGCGGGAATCTGAGGCCCCAGTACTTC.

This clone was recorded only once. The J gene is TRBJ2-1, the V gene TRBV30; D might be TRBD2 (6 bases). The germline V gene has CDR1 GTSNPN and CDR2 SVGIG (reference sequence). This CDR3 comprises 12 residues. V dropped 5 bases and J dropped 5 bases, with 10 bases sitting between them. CDR3 protein: CAWVAVHNEQFF. The CDR3 nucleotides are TGTGCCTGGGTAGCGGTACACAATGAGCAGTTCTTC.

V and J are TRBV2 and TRBJ2-7; D gene ambiguous. This CDR3 contains 13 residues. Germline V gives CDR1 SNHLY, CDR2 FYNNEI. Deletions cut 6 bases from V and 0 bases from J, with 9 bases between. The CDR3 DNA follows: TGTGCCAGCAGGACGGACGGCTCCTACGAGCAGTACTTC. Protein product: CASRTDGSYEQYF.

The gene calls are TRBV7-2 and TRBJ1-2; D gene ambiguous. Between the trimmed V and J ends, which lost 0 bases and 2 bases, there was a span of 7 bases. CDR1 is SGHTA, CDR2 FQGNSA, per germline. The CDR3 runs 14 residues. This CDR3 is CASSLALRNYGYTF. The CDR3 DNA reads as TGTGCCAGCAGCTTAGCGCTCAGAAACTATGGCTACACCTTC.

The rearrangement links TRBV19 to TRBJ2-5; D is uncertain. The germline V gene encodes CDR1 LNHDA and CDR2 SQIVND (reference sequence). The CDR3 runs to 13 residues. Deletions cut 3 bases from V and 2 bases from J, with 7 bases between. The CDR3 DNA reads TGTGCCAGTAGTATCCAGCAACAAGAGACCCAGTACTTC. It translates to CASSIQQQETQYF. Variable domain in full (rest from reference TRBV19 and TRBJ2-5): DGGITQSPKYLFRKEGQNVTLSCEQNLNHDAMYWYRQDPGQGLRLIYYSQIVNDFQKGDIAEGYSVSREKKESFPLTVTSAQKNPTAFYLCASSIQQQETQYFGPGTRLLVL.

V gene TRBV5-1 combines with J gene TRBJ2-1; 7 bases match TRBD1. V dropped 4 bases and J dropped 3; count of bases not matched to a gene: 10. CDR3 length equals 16 residues. Germline V gene sequence: CDR1 SGHRS, CDR2 YFSETQ. As DNA, the CDR3 is TGCGCCAGCAGCCCAACCGTCTCAGGGGGCTACAATGAGCAGTTCTTC. It encodes CASSPTVSGGYNEQFF.

This clone appeared a single time. The chain has TRBV28 and TRBJ2-7, with 10 bases matching TRBD2. Trimming took 2 bases from V and 5 from J; bases not matched to a gene: 3. Germline CDR1 is MDHEN and CDR2 is SYDVKM. The CDR3 loop spans 14 amino acids. The CDR3 coding sequence is TGTGCCAGCAGTTTACTAGCGGGAGTAGACGAGCAGTACTTC. Its protein is CASSLLAGVDEQYF.

The chain has TRBV5-1 and TRBJ1-2, with D tentatively TRBD1 (6 bases). CDR1 is SGHRS, CDR2 YFSETQ, per germline. Between the trimmed V and J ends, which lost 0 bases and 8 bases, there was a span of 14 bases. This CDR3 comprises 14 residues. The CDR3 coding sequence is TGCGCCAGCAGCTTGGCAGGCAGGGGCCAAGGCTACACCTTC. It translates to CASSLAGRGQGYTF. Together with reference TRBV5-1 and TRBJ1-2, the CDR3 gives the full variable domain: KAGVTQTPRYLIKTRGQQVTLSCSPISGHRSVSWYQQTPGQGLQFLFEYFSETQRNKGNFPGRFSGRQFSNSRSEMNVSTLELGDSALYLCASSLAGRGQGYTFGSGTRLTVV.

The chain is built from TRBV6-5 and TRBJ2-1; TRBD2 matches 12 bases. J lost 8 bases, V lost 6 bases, and 8 bases had no gene match. The germline V gene has CDR1 MNHEY and CDR2 SVGAGI. This CDR3 contains 15 residues. The CDR3: CASRPPSGRVYEQFF. The CDR3 nucleotides are TGTGCCAGCAGACCCCCTAGCGGGAGGGTCTATGAGCAGTTCTTC.

This clone has a single count. DNA of the CDR3: TGTGCCAGCAGCTTGGGAATAGGCGGCACCTACGAGCAGTACTTC. Translated: CASSLGIGGTYEQYF. The J gene is TRBJ2-7, the V gene TRBV5-5, with D hard to call. This CDR3 is built from 15 residues. The germline gives CDR1 SGHKS, CDR2 YYEKEE (reference sequence). V was pared by 0 bases and J by 2 bases, with 12 bases between.